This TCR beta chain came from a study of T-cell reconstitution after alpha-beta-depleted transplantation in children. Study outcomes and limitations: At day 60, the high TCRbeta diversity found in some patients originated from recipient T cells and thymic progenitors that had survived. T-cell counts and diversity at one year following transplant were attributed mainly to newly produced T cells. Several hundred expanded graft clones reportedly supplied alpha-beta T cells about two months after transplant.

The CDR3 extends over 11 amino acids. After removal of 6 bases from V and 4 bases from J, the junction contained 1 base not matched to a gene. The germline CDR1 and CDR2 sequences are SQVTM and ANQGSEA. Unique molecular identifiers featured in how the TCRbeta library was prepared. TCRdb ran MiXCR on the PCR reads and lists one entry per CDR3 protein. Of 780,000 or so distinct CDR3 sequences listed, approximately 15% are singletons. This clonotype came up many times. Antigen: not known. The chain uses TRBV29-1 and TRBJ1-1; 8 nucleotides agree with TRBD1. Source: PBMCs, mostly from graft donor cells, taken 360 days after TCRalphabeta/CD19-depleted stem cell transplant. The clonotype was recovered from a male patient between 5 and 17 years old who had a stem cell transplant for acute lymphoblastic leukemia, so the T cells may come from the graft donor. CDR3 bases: TGCAGCGTAACAGGGGGCACTGAAGCTTTCTTT. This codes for CSVTGGTEAFF. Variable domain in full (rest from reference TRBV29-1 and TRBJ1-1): SAVISQKPSRDICQRGTSLTIQCQVDSQVTMMFWYRQQPGQSLTLIATANQGSEATYESGFVIDKFPISRPNLTFSTLTVSNMSPEDSSIYLCSVTGGTEAFFGQGTRLTVV.